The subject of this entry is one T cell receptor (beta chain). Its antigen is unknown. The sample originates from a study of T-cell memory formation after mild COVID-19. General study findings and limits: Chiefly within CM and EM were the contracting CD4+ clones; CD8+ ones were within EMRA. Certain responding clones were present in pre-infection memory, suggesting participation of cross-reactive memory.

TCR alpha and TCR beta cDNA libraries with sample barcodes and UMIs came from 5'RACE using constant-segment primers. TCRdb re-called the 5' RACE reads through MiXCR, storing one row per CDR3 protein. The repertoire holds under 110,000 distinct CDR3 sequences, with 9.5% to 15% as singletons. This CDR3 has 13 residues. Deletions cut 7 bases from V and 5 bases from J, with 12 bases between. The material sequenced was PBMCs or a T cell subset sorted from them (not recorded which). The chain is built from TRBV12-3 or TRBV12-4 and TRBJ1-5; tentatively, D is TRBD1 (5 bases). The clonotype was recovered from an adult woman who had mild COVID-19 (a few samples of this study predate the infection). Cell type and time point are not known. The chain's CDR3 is CASTHGGYQPQHF. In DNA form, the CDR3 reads TGTGCCAGCACTCACGGGGGATATCAGCCCCAGCATTTT.